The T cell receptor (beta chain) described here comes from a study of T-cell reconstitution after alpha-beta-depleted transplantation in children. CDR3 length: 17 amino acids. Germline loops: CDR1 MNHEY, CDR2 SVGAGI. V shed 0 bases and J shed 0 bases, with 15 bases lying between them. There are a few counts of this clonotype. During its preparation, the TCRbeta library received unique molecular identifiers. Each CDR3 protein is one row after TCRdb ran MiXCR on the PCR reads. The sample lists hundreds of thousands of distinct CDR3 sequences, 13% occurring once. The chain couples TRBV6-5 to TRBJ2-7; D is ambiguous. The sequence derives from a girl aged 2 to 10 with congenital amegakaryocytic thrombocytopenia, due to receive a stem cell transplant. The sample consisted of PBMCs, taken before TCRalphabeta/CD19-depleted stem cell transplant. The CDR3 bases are TGTGCCAGCAGTTACTCGATGAGTAACCGGGTCTCCTACGAGCAGTACTTC. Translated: CASSYSMSNRVSYEQYF.